A selection of T cell receptor beta chains follows, all from one sample in a study of T-cell memory formation after mild COVID-19. MiXCR was run by TCRdb on the 5' RACE reads, yielding one entry per CDR3 protein. This table holds 400,000 to 500,000 distinct CDR3 sequences, more than 15% found once. The sequenced sample consisted of PBMCs or a T cell subset sorted from them (not recorded which). These receptors all stem from a young man who had mild COVID-19 (a few samples of this study predate the infection). Cell type and time point are not known. The CDR3 runs from the conserved cysteine through the conserved F or W. A D gene is named only where the DNA matches it firmly. Rows give clone size only sometimes, using once, few, many, or a class for an expanded clone.

>TRBV4-3|TRBJ2-3|.|.
TGCGCCAGCAGCCAGGACGCTTCAGGGGCGGATACGCAGTATTTT
CASSQDASGADTQYF
>TRBV28|TRBJ2-3|.|.
TGTGCCAGCAGGGTACTAGCCGTCGGCACAGATACGCAGTATTTT
CASRVLAVGTDTQYF
>TRBV14|TRBJ1-6|.|TRBD1
TGTGCCAGCAGCCAAGATTTGGGACAGTATATGTCACCCCTCCACTTT
CASSQDLGQYMSPLHF
>TRBV28|TRBJ1-2|.|.
TGTGCCAGCAGCAGTCCCTTCGGGGGCTATGGCTACACCTTC
CASSSPFGGYGYTF
>TRBV9|TRBJ2-3|.|.
TGTGCCAGCAGCGTAGCCTCACAGTCAGATACGCAGTATTTT
CASSVASQSDTQYF
>TRBV2|TRBJ2-7|.|.
TGTGCCAGCAGATGGCCCCAGGCCTACGAGCAGTACTTC
CASRWPQAYEQYF
>TRBV20-1|TRBJ1-5|.|.
TGCAGTGCTAGGTCTCGGTTGGGTAATCAGCCCCAGCATTTT
CSARSRLGNQPQHF
>TRBV11-2|TRBJ2-1|few|.
TGTGCCAGCAGCTCCGGCGACGGAATTCATGAGCAGTTCTTC
CASSSGDGIHEQFF
>TRBV4-3|TRBJ2-1|few|.
TGCGCCAGCAGCCAACGTACAGGGAGGTCCTACAATGAGCAGTTCTTC
CASSQRTGRSYNEQFF
>TRBV7-9|TRBJ1-1|.|.
TGTGCCAGCAGCTCTCAGACGGGCTTGGGCGTGACTGAAGCTTTCTTT
CASSSQTGLGVTEAFF
>TRBV7-2|TRBJ2-2|.|TRBD1
TGTGCCAGCAGCTCCGGGACAGGGGCCGGGGAGCTGTTTTTT
CASSSGTGAGELFF
>TRBV20-1|TRBJ2-3|few|.
TGCAGTGCTAGAGATCCTGTTAGAAGCACAGATACGCAGTATTTT
CSARDPVRSTDTQYF
>TRBV24-1|TRBJ2-1|.|.
TGTGCCACCAGTGATGAGGGTTTGCATGAGCAGTTCTTC
CATSDEGLHEQFF
>TRBV4-1|TRBJ2-3|few|.
TGCGCCAGCAGCCAAGGGACCTCCCCGAGCACAGATACGCAGTATTTT
CASSQGTSPSTDTQYF
>TRBV15|TRBJ2-7|few|.
TGTGCCACCAGCAGAGAATTAGGGGACTACGAGCAGTACTTC
CATSRELGDYEQYF
>TRBV12-3/TRBV12-4|TRBJ1-2|.|.
TGTGCCAGCAGTTTAGTAGGGGCATGGTACGGCTACACCTTC
CASSLVGAWYGYTF
>TRBV7-3|TRBJ2-5|.|.
TGTGCCAGCAGCTTGACCTTCGAAGAGACCCAGTACTTC
CASSLTFEETQYF
>TRBV5-1|TRBJ1-1|few|TRBD1
TGCGCCAGCAGCTACCGGGACAGGGGACCCGGCACTGAAGCTTTCTTT
CASSYRDRGPGTEAFF
>TRBV7-9|TRBJ2-5|few|TRBD2
TGTGCCAGCTCCACGGGAGCGGGGGGTCAAGAGACCCAGTACTTC
CASSTGAGGQETQYF
>TRBV18|TRBJ1-1|.|.
TGTGCCAGCTCACCGGACCCCTTGGGAAGGAACACTGAAGCTTTCTTT
CASSPDPLGRNTEAFF
>TRBV4-3|TRBJ2-2|few|TRBD2
TGCGCCAGCAGTAGCGGGGCGGTGACCCGGTCCGGGGAGCTGTTTTTT
CASSSGAVTRSGELFF
>TRBV24-1|TRBJ2-6|.|.
TGTGCCACCAGTGACCGACCTCCGCAGGGACGAACTGGGGCCAACGTCCTGACTTTC
CATSDRPPQGRTGANVLTF
>TRBV1|TRBJ1-4|few|.
TGCACCAGCAGCCGCCGTAGGCAGCCTTATGAAAAACTGTTTTTT
CTSSRRRQPYEKLFF
>TRBV19|TRBJ2-2|.|.
TGTGCCAGTAGTATTGAGGGTACAGGGACCGGGGAGCTGTTTTTT
CASSIEGTGTGELFF
>TRBV3-1|TRBJ2-7|few|TRBD2
TGTGCCAGCAGCCAAGTGGGCAAGCGGGGGGACCCCTTCTACGAGCAGTACTTC
CASSQVGKRGDPFYEQYF
>TRBV7-9|TRBJ2-2|few|.
TGTGCCAGCAGCCCTCCGCGGGGTTCGGGACAACACACCGGGGAGCTGTTTTTT
CASSPPRGSGQHTGELFF
>TRBV18|TRBJ2-2|few|.
TGTGCCAGCTCACCACGCGTGCAGTCGAACACCGGGGAGCTGTTTTTT
CASSPRVQSNTGELFF
>TRBV5-4|TRBJ2-4|.|TRBD2
TGTGCCAGCAGCTCCTGGGGACTAGCAGGGAAAAACATTCAGTACTTC
CASSSWGLAGKNIQYF
>TRBV4-1|TRBJ2-3|many|TRBD2
TGCGCCAGCAGCCCAGGGACTACATACACAGATACGCAGTATTTT
CASSPGTTYTDTQYF
>TRBV5-6|TRBJ2-2|.|TRBD2
TGTGCCAGCAGCGCTTCTGGGCGGGGGGACACCGGGGAGCTGTTTTTT
CASSASGRGDTGELFF
>TRBV29-1|TRBJ2-3|.|.
TGCAGCGTTGATGGGGGGCAGGGAGGAGATACGCAGTATTTT
CSVDGGQGGDTQYF
>TRBV7-8|TRBJ2-4|.|TRBD2
TGTGCCAGCAGCCTGGCTCTAGCGGGGCTCGGTACCAAAAACATTCAGTACTTC
CASSLALAGLGTKNIQYF